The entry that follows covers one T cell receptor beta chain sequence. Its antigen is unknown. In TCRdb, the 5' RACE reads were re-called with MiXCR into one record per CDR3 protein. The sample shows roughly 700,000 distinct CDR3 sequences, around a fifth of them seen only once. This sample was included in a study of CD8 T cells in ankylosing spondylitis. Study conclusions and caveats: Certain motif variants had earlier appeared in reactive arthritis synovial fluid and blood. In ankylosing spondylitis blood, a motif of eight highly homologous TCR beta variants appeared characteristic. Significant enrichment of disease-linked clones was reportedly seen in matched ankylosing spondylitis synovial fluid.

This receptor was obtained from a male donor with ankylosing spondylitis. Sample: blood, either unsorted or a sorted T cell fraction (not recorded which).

Here the CDR3 reads CASSLAGKVDLNTEAFF. In DNA, the CDR3 is TGCGCCAGCAGCTTGGCCGGGAAGGTTGATTTGAACACTGAAGCTTTCTTT. This chain links TRBV5-1 with TRBJ1-1, with D uncertain. Deletions cut 0 bases from V and 0 bases from J, with 15 bases between. The CDR3 consists of 17 residues. The V gene's germline CDR1 is SGHRS and CDR2 YFSETQ. The entire variable domain, with the rest obtained from reference TRBV5-1 and TRBJ1-1, is as follows: KAGVTQTPRYLIKTRGQQVTLSCSPISGHRSVSWYQQTPGQGLQFLFEYFSETQRNKGNFPGRFSGRQFSNSRSEMNVSTLELGDSALYLCASSLAGKVDLNTEAFFGQGTRLTVV.